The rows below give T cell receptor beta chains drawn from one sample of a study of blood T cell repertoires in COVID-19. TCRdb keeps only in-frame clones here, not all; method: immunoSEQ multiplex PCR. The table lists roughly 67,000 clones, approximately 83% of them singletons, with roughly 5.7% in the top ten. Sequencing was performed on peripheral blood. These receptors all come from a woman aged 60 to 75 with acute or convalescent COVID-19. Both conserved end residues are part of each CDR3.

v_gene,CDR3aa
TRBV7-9,CASSLSFRTEAFF
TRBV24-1,CATSDLWDRTQDGYTF
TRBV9,CASSSYRGRVTEAFF
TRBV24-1,CATSDLDTNQPQHF
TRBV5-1,CASSFSPLPGAGRGIPNEQYF
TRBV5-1,CASSLTGESSPLHF
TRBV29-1,CSVGTGNTEAFF
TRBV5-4,CASSLVWNTGELFF
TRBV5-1,CASSSGQLLMNTEAFF
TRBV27,CASSLTGPAGANVLTF
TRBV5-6,CASSRMTGEGGYTF
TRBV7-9,CASSGGWTPVAQYF
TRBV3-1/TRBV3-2,CASSQGVESNQPQHF
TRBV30,CAWTRGERNEKLFF
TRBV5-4,CASSPFGSADTQYF
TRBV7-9,CASSLEGVSYEQYF
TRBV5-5,CASTRGGRLNYGYTF
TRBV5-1,CASSPDRGDSPLHF
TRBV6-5,CASSYVGGTEAFF
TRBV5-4,CASSRGGLSYEQYF
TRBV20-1,CSASPKQEQYF
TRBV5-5,CASSLATDAGQPQHF
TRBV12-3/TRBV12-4,CASTPIGDTQYF
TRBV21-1,CASSKEVRGRETQYF
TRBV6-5,CASRRQPNSNQPQHF
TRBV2,CASRLTGDYGYTF
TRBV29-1,CSVVKGGRGGYTF
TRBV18,CASSPAGGRTDTQYF
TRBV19,CASSIKQGASNQPQHF
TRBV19,CASSAPGTGISNQPQHF
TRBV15,CATGTGFYNSPLHF
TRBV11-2,CASSLDSLVIVNEQFF
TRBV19,CASTFQPGTGGTEAFF
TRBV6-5,CASSHGRNYGYTF
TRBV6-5,CATYRQATGELFF
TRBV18,CASSSRGGGETQYF
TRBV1,CTSSQTSGGTNEQFF
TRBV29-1,CSVESGGGTEAFF
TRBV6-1,CASSEDPKSSYTF
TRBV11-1,CASSPPGLSTDTQYF
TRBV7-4,CASSFKGGSGGALIGAGTQYF
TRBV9,CASSPGRGAKNTGELFF
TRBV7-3,CASSLGTGTDTQYF